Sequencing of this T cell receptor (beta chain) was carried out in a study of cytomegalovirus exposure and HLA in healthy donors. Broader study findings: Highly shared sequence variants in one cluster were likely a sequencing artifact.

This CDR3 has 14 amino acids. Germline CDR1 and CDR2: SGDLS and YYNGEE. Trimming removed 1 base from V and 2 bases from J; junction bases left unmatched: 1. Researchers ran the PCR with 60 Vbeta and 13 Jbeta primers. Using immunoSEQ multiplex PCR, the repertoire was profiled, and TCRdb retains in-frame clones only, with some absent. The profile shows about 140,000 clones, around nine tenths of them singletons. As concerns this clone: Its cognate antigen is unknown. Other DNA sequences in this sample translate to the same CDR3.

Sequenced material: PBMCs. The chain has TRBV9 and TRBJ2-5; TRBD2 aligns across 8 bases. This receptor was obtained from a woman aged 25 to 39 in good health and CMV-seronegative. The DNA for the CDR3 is TGTGCCAGCAGCGTACGGGGGGGGCAAGAGACCCAGTACTTC. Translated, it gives CASSVRGGQETQYF.